This TCR beta chain was profiled in a study of blood T cells in healthy people across ages. It was with a sample-barcoded 5' primer and a J-beta primer mix that a second PCR of roughly 7 to 12 cycles was run. TCRdb reprocessed the 5' RACE reads with MiXCR, giving one entry per CDR3 protein. The data show about 720,000 distinct CDR3 sequences, with approximately 22% seen just once and under 25% held by the top ten. This CDR3 has 13 amino acids. Germline V gives CDR1 MNHEY, CDR2 SVGEGT. V was clipped by 6 bases and J by 6 bases; unmatched bases: 5. Samples had at least 6.5 million PBMCs isolated from them. No fewer than 6 micrograms of total RNA were isolated from every sample.

The chain couples TRBV6-2 or TRBV6-3 to TRBJ1-5; 7 bases are a match to TRBD1. What was sequenced was blood. This sequence was found in a man aged 70-80 years in good health. CDR3 DNA: TGTGCCAGCAGAGGACAGGTCCTTCAGCCCCAGCATTTT. Translated, it gives CASRGQVLQPQHF.